The sequence of this T cell receptor beta chain was determined in a study of beta chain features in type 1 diabetes. Of the isolated RNA, all was reverse transcribed, and so the sequenced material was expressed TCRB transcripts. Assay: immunoSEQ multiplex PCR; the TCRdb copy retains only in-frame clones and omits some. The sample includes roughly 300,000 clones, under 8.5% of them seen just once. This CDR3 is 15 amino acids long. Germline V gene sequence: CDR1 SEHNR, CDR2 FQNEAQ (reference sequence). V dropped 6 bases and J dropped 7; count of bases not matched to a gene: 7. The chain is built from TRBV7-9 and TRBJ1-4; 11 bases line up with TRBD1. The receptor comes from a woman aged 18-35 years in good health. The material sequenced was central memory CD4+ T cells from blood. CDR3 amino acids: CASSSDRGLGEKLFF. CDR3 nucleotides: TGTGCCAGCAGTTCGGACAGGGGGCTTGGTGAAAAACTGTTTTTT. The complete variable domain, with remaining parts taken from reference TRBV7-9 and TRBJ1-4, reads DTGVSQNPRHKITKRGQNVTFRCDPISEHNRLYWYRQTLGQGPEFLTYFQNEAQLEKSRLLSDRFSAERPKGSFSTLEIQRTEQGDSAMYLCASSSDRGLGEKLFFGSGTQLSVL.